These T cell receptor beta chains were read from a single sample in a study of monozygotic twins with inflammatory bowel disease. TCRdb derives one entry per CDR3 protein from the 5' RACE reads, leaving out DNA. The sample holds about 210,000 distinct CDR3 sequences. The specimen was blood. The receptors derive from a human donor with ulcerative colitis or Crohn's disease, or a healthy co-twin of an affected twin (not recorded which). Each CDR3 is given with its conserved first and last residue.

J gene: TRBJ1-4; V gene: TRBV7-2; CDR3 protein: CASSPDGRANEKLFF
J gene: TRBJ2-1; V gene: TRBV12-3/TRBV12-4; CDR3 protein: CASSLGGAGDNEQFF
J gene: TRBJ2-7; V gene: TRBV28; CDR3 protein: CASSPPGQGSYEQYF
J gene: TRBJ1-4; V gene: TRBV5-5; CDR3 protein: CASSRGTGEKLFF
J gene: TRBJ2-7; V gene: TRBV12-3/TRBV12-4; CDR3 protein: CASSASGTSRNWAYEQYF
J gene: TRBJ2-5; V gene: TRBV15; CDR3 protein: CATSRERVTETQYF
J gene: TRBJ1-2; V gene: TRBV7-3; CDR3 protein: CASSPQGVKGYGYTF
J gene: TRBJ1-6; V gene: TRBV2; CDR3 protein: CASSDGQGANSPLHF
J gene: TRBJ2-1; V gene: TRBV5-1; CDR3 protein: CASSVRRRGGSYNEQFF
J gene: TRBJ2-5; V gene: TRBV7-9; CDR3 protein: CASSRKGQTKETQYF
J gene: TRBJ2-2; V gene: TRBV5-1; CDR3 protein: CATGDSDTGELFF
J gene: TRBJ1-1; V gene: TRBV19; CDR3 protein: CASRQVVNTEAFF
J gene: TRBJ1-6; V gene: TRBV3-1; CDR3 protein: CASSLSSGDSPLHF
J gene: TRBJ1-3; V gene: TRBV5-1; CDR3 protein: CASSPGQLRILENTIYF
J gene: TRBJ2-2; V gene: TRBV24-1; CDR3 protein: CATSDAGTGATGELFF
J gene: TRBJ2-7; V gene: TRBV25-1; CDR3 protein: CASSASGTDEQYF
J gene: TRBJ2-1; V gene: TRBV7-2; CDR3 protein: CASSLKWPLVDNEQFF
J gene: TRBJ1-1; V gene: TRBV20-1; CDR3 protein: CSPRVGARAEAFF
J gene: TRBJ2-2; V gene: TRBV10-2; CDR3 protein: CASSGSGHLTGELFF
J gene: TRBJ1-1; V gene: TRBV6-5; CDR3 protein: CASSYGSNRGAEAFF
J gene: TRBJ1-5; V gene: TRBV12-3/TRBV12-4; CDR3 protein: CASSQQGTGNQPQHF
J gene: TRBJ1-3; V gene: TRBV20-1; CDR3 protein: CSARGSSGNTIYF
J gene: TRBJ2-7; V gene: TRBV5-1; CDR3 protein: CASSLSGTGGYEQYF
J gene: TRBJ1-5; V gene: TRBV27; CDR3 protein: CASSLSGQGGGEPQHF
J gene: TRBJ1-2; V gene: TRBV6-5; CDR3 protein: CATAYNYGYTF
J gene: TRBJ1-1; V gene: TRBV3-1; CDR3 protein: CASIKNRGRDTEAFF
J gene: TRBJ1-2; V gene: TRBV10-2; CDR3 protein: CASADRVNNYGYTF
J gene: TRBJ2-1; V gene: TRBV20-1; CDR3 protein: CSAGARGRTTNEQFF
J gene: TRBJ1-6; V gene: TRBV5-1; CDR3 protein: CASSLGGGDSPLHF
J gene: TRBJ1-6; V gene: TRBV19; CDR3 protein: CASTREDSPLHF
J gene: TRBJ1-1; V gene: TRBV5-1; CDR3 protein: CASSLGTEGTEAFF
J gene: TRBJ2-2; V gene: TRBV5-4; CDR3 protein: CASSLGANTGELFF
J gene: TRBJ2-1; V gene: TRBV5-1; CDR3 protein: CASSTTGTVNNEQFF
J gene: TRBJ1-5; V gene: TRBV5-8; CDR3 protein: CASSRTGLEHQPQHF
J gene: TRBJ1-2; V gene: TRBV24-1; CDR3 protein: CATSEPGTGGANYGYTF
J gene: TRBJ1-6; V gene: TRBV20-1; CDR3 protein: CSARAADRGRNSPLHF
J gene: TRBJ1-1; V gene: TRBV4-1; CDR3 protein: CASSQAGATEAFF
J gene: TRBJ2-3; V gene: TRBV5-1; CDR3 protein: CASSGWGTDTQYF
J gene: TRBJ2-7; V gene: TRBV18; CDR3 protein: CASSPRAGGIYEQYF
J gene: TRBJ2-2; V gene: TRBV20-1; CDR3 protein: CSARPILAGVNTGELFF
J gene: TRBJ1-1; V gene: TRBV12-3/TRBV12-4; CDR3 protein: CASSSQGRTEAFF
J gene: TRBJ1-5; V gene: TRBV10-3; CDR3 protein: CAISDNGQNQPQHF
J gene: TRBJ2-1; V gene: TRBV20-1; CDR3 protein: CSVPPAGKDEQFF
J gene: TRBJ1-1; V gene: TRBV7-8; CDR3 protein: CASSLKQGTEAFF
J gene: TRBJ1-1; V gene: TRBV11-2; CDR3 protein: CASSAGNTKAFF
J gene: TRBJ1-4; V gene: TRBV6-5; CDR3 protein: CATGATNEKLFF
J gene: TRBJ1-1; V gene: TRBV5-1; CDR3 protein: CASSWEAASHGTEAFF
J gene: TRBJ2-1; V gene: TRBV20-1; CDR3 protein: CSALRARYNEQFF
J gene: TRBJ2-3; V gene: TRBV7-2; CDR3 protein: CASSRRGYPTDTQYF
J gene: TRBJ2-7; V gene: TRBV6-1; CDR3 protein: CASSRTQGQIYEQYF
J gene: TRBJ1-1; V gene: TRBV5-1; CDR3 protein: CASSPGAVLQLEAFF
J gene: TRBJ2-1; V gene: TRBV10-3; CDR3 protein: CAISDSLGGGSSSYNEQFF
J gene: TRBJ1-1; V gene: TRBV6-6; CDR3 protein: CASSYSSLGTEAFF
J gene: TRBJ1-4; V gene: TRBV6-5; CDR3 protein: CASSYSITQAENEKLFF
J gene: TRBJ2-3; V gene: TRBV7-2; CDR3 protein: CASSLALTWTVGPNTQYF
J gene: TRBJ2-1; V gene: TRBV7-2; CDR3 protein: CASSSSTEGNEQFF
J gene: TRBJ1-4; V gene: TRBV18; CDR3 protein: CASSPLPSRDPEKLFF
J gene: TRBJ2-7; V gene: TRBV20-1; CDR3 protein: CSARGPGGQLVYEQYF
J gene: TRBJ2-1; V gene: TRBV10-3; CDR3 protein: CAITPATSVSNEQFF